In its sample, the clone carrying this T cell receptor beta chain was seen a few times. No antigen is known for it. The source of the sample is a study of T cells in Graves' hyperthyroidism and ophthalmopathy. Study-level points and caveats: Among clonotypes expanded in thyroid above 0.001, most were also found in blood. For ophthalmopathy, model prediction preceded onset by a median roughly 5.9 months.

Amplified regions were TCR beta CDR3 sequences from RNA transcripts. TCR CDR3 regions were first amplified by RT-PCR with HTBI primers. TCRdb processed the multiplex PCR reads anew with MiXCR; each CDR3 protein has one entry. The sample lists fewer than 900,000 distinct CDR3 sequences; approximately 16% were seen once. Trimming at V came to 4 bases and at J to 6 bases, leaving 5 bases not matched to a gene. Germline loops: CDR1 SGDLS, CDR2 YYNGEE. The CDR3 has 13 amino acids. Diagnoses were made from clinical symptoms, serum measures (thyroxine and TRAb), thyroid ultrasound and orbital computed tomography.

The chain employs TRBV9 and TRBJ2-7; 9 nucleotides align to TRBD1. The sequencing sample was made of blood. This sequence originates from a young man with Graves' hyperthyroidism. CDR3 protein: CASSPKDRGEQYF. The CDR3 region has the DNA TGTGCCAGCAGCCCCAAGGACAGGGGCGAGCAGTACTTC.